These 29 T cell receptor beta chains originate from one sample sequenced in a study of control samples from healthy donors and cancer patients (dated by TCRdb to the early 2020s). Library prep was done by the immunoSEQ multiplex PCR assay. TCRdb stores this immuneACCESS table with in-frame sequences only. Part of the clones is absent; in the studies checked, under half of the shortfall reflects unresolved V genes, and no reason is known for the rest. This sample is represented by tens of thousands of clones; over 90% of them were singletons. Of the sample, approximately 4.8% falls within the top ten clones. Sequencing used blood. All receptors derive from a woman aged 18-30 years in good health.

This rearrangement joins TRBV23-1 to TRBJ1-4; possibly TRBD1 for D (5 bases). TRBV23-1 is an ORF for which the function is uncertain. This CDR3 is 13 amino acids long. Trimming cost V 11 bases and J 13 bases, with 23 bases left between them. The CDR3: CAGPGPPSFGLFF. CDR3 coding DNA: TGCGCCGGACCGGGGCCCCCATCGTTTGGACTGTTTTTT.

CDR3 DNA: TGTGCCAGCAGCTTAGTCGGGGGCGCCTACGAGCAGTACTTC. Its protein product is CASSLVGGAYEQYF. The rearrangement links TRBV7-9 to TRBJ2-7; perhaps D is TRBD1 or TRBD2 (6 bases each). Germline V gene sequence: CDR1 SEHNR, CDR2 FQNEAQ (reference sequence). The ends were cut back, 1 base at V and 2 bases at J, with 9 bases in the middle. This CDR3 has 14 amino acids.

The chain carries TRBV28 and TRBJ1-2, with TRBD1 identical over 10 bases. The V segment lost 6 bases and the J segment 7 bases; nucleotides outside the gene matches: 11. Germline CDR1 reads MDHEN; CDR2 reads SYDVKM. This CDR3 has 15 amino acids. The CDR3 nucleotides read TGTGCCAGCAGCTCCGACAGGGGGCGCTTGAGTGGCTACACCTTC. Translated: CASSSDRGRLSGYTF.

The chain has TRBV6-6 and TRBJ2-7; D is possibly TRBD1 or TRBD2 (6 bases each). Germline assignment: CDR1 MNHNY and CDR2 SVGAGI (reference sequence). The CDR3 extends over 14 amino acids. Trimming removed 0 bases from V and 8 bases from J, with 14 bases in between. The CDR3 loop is CASSYSEVGGQQYF. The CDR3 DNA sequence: TGTGCCAGCAGTTACTCAGAGGTAGGGGGGCAGCAGTACTTC.

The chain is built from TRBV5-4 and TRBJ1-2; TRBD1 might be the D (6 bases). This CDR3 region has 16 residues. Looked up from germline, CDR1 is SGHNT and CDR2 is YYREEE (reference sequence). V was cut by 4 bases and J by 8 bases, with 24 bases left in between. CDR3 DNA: TGTGCCAGCAGCCTTATTCTCTCGAGGGGGGATCGGGGCTACACCTTC. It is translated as CASSLILSRGDRGYTF.

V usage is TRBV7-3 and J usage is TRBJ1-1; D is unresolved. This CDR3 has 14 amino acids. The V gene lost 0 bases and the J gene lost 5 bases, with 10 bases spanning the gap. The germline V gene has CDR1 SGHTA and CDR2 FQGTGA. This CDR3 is CASSLTGSRTEAFF. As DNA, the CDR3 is TGTGCCAGCAGCTTAACGGGTAGTAGGACTGAAGCTTTCTTT.

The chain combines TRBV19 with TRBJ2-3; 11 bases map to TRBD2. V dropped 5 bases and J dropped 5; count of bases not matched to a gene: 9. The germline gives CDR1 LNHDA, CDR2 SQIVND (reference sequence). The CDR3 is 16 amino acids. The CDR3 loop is CASSLIAGGPGDTQYF. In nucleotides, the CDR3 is TGTGCCAGTAGTCTAATAGCGGGAGGGCCAGGAGATACGCAGTATTTT.

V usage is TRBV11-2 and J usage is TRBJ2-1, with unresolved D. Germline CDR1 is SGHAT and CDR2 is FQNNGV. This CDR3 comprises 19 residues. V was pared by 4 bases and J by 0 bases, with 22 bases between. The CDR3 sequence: CASSSHPDTGPTSYNEQFF. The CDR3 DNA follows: TGTGCCAGCAGCTCGCACCCAGATACGGGTCCTACCTCCTACAATGAGCAGTTCTTC.

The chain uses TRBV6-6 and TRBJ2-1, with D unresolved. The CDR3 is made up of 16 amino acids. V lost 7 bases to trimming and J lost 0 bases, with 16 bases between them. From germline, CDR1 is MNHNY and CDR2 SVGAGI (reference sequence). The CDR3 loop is CASNGLRTSSYNEQFF. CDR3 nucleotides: TGTGCCAGCAACGGCTTAAGAACCAGCTCCTACAATGAGCAGTTCTTC.

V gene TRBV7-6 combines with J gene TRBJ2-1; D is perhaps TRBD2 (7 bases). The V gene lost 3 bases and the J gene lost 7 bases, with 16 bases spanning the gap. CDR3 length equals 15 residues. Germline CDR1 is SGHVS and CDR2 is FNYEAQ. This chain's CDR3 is CASSLRGQLGNEQFF. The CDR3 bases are TGTGCCAGCAGCTTGCGGGGGCAATTGGGGAATGAGCAGTTCTTC.

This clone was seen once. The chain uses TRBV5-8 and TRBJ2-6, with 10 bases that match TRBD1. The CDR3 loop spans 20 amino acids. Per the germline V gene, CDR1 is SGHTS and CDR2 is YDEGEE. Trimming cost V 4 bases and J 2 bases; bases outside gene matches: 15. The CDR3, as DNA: TGTGCCAGCAGCCCACAATGGAGGGACAGGGGATTCCCTGGGGCCAACGTCCTGACTTTC. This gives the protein CASSPQWRDRGFPGANVLTF.

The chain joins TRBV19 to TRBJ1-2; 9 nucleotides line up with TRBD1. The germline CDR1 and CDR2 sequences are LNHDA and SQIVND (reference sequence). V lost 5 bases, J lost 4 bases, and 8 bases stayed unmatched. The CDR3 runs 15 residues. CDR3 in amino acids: CASSVPGQGVYGYTF. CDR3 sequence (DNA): TGTGCCAGTAGTGTACCGGGACAGGGTGTCTATGGCTACACCTTC.

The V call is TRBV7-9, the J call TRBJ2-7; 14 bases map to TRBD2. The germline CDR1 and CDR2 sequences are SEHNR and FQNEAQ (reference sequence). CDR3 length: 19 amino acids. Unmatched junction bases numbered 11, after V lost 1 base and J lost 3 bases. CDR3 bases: TGTGCCAGCAGCTTAGGAGGACTAGCGGGGGGCCGGATCAACTACGAGCAGTACTTC. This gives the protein CASSLGGLAGGRINYEQYF.

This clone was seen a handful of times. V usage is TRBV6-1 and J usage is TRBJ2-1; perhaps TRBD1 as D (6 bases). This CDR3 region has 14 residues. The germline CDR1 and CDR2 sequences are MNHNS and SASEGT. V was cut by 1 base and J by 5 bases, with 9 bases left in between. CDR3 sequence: CASSEEGTNNEQFF. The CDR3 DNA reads TGTGCCAGCAGTGAAGAAGGGACAAACAATGAGCAGTTCTTC.

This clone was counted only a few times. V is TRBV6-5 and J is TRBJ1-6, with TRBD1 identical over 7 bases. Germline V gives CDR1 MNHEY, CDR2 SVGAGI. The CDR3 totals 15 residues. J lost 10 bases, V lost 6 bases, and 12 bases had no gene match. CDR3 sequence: CASRWREQGGSPLHF. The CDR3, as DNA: TGTGCCAGCAGGTGGCGCGAGCAGGGGGGATCACCCCTCCACTTT.

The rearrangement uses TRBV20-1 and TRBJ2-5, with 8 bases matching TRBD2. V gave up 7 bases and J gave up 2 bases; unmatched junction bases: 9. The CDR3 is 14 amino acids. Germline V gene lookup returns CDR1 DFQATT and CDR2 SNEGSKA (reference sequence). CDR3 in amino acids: CSVSSGTVQETQYF. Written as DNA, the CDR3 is TGCAGTGTTAGTAGCGGGACGGTACAAGAGACCCAGTACTTC.

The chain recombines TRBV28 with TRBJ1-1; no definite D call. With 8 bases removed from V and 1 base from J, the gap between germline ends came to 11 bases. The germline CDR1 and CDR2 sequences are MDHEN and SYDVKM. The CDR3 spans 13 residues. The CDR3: CASGVPPNTEAFF. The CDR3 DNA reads TGTGCCAGCGGCGTCCCCCCGAACACTGAAGCTTTCTTT.

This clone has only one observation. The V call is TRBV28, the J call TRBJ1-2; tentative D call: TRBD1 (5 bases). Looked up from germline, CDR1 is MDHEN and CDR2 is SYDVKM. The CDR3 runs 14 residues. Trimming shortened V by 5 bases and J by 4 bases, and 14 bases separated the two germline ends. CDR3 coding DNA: TGTGCCAGCAGTGAAGCGGGGACCCTCTATGGCTACACCTTC. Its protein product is CASSEAGTLYGYTF.

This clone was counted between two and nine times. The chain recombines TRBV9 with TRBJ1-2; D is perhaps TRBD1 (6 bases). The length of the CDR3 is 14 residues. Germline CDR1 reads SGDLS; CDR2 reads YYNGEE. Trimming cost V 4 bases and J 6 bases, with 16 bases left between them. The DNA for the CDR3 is TGTGCCAGCAGCAGAGGTGAGGGGGAGGATGGCTACACCTTC. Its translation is CASSRGEGEDGYTF.

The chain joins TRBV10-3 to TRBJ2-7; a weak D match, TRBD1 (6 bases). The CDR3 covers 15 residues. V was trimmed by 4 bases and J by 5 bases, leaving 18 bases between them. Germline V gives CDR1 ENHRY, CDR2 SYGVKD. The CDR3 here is CAISGLAGAANEQYF. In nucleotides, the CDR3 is TGTGCCATCAGTGGGCTAGCAGGGGCTGCGAACGAGCAGTACTTC.

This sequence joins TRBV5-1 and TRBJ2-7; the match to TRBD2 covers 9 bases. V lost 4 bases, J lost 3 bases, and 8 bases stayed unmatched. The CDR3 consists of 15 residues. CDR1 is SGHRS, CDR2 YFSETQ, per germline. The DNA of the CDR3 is TGCGCCAGCAGCGGGCTGGCTAGCGGGGACTACGAGCAGTACTTC. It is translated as CASSGLASGDYEQYF. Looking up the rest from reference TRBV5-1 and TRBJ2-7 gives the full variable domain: KAGVTQTPRYLIKTRGQQVTLSCSPISGHRSVSWYQQTPGQGLQFLFEYFSETQRNKGNFPGRFSGRQFSNSRSEMNVSTLELGDSALYLCASSGLASGDYEQYFGPGTRLTVT.

CDR3: CASSLKRGSSYNEQFF. The CDR3 DNA reads as TGTGCCAGCAGCCTGAAGCGGGGGAGCTCCTACAATGAGCAGTTCTTC. J is TRBJ2-1 and V is TRBV14; the match to TRBD2 covers 8 bases. The V gene's germline CDR1 is SGHDN and CDR2 FVKESK. V lost 4 bases and J lost 0; bases outside the gene matches: 5. The CDR3 is 16 amino acids.

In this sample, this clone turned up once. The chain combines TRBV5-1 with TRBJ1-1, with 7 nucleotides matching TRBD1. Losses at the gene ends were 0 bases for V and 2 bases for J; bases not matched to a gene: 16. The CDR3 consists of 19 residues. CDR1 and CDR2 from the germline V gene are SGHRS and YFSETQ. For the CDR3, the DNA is TGCGCCAGCAGCTTGGGTCCCACAGGGGCGAGGGGGGGAAACACTGAAGCTTTCTTT. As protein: CASSLGPTGARGGNTEAFF.

CDR3 residues: CASRLSSGELFF. The CDR3, as DNA: TGTGCCAGCAGACTGAGTTCCGGGGAGCTGTTTTTT. The chain couples TRBV7-9 to TRBJ2-2; no clear D. Germline V lookup: CDR1 SEHNR, CDR2 FQNEAQ (reference sequence). V was clipped by 6 bases and J by 6 bases, with 8 bases between them. The CDR3 has 12 residues.

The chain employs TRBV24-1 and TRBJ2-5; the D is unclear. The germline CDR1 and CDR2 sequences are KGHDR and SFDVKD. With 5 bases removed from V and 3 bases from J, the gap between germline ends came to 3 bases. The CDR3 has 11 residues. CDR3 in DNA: TGTGCCACCAGTGCAGAAGAGACCCAGTACTTC. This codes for CATSAEETQYF.

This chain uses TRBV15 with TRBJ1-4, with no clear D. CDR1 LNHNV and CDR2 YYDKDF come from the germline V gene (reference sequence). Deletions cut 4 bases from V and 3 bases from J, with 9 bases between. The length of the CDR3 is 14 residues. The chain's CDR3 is CATSTHRPNEKLFF. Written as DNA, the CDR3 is TGTGCCACCAGCACGCACCGCCCTAATGAAAAACTGTTTTTT.

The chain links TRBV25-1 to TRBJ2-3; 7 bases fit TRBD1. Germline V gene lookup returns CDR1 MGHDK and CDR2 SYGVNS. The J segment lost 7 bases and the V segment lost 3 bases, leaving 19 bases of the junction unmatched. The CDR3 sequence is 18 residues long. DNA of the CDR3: TGTGCCAGCAGTGAGCCACCACCAGGGACAGATCCAGGATATACGCAGTATTTT. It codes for CASSEPPPGTDPGYTQYF.

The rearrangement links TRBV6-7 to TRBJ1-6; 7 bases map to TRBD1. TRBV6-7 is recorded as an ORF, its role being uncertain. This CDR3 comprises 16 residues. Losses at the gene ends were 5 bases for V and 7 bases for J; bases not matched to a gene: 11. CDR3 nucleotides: TGTGCCAGCAGTAAAGTAACGACAGGGTTGAATTCACCCCTCCACTTT. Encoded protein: CASSKVTTGLNSPLHF.

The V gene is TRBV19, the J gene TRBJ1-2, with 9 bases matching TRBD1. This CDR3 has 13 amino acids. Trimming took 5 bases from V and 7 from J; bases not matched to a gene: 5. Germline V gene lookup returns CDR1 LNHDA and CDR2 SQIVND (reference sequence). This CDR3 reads CASSPGTGIGYTF. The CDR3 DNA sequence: TGTGCCAGTAGTCCCGGGACAGGGATTGGCTACACCTTC.